This TCR beta chain emerged from a study of shared clonotypes between healthy human individuals (dated by TCRdb to 2020 to 2022). General notes on the study: The cohort included a few men and a couple of women between 18 and 49 years of age. Per donor, three plates each were used for CD4 naive and CD4 memory, two for CD8 naive, and one for CD8 memory. To estimate repertoire size and how much clonotypes are shared between individuals, the study performed deep sequencing of blood TCR repertoires from 4 to 6 healthy adults. Libraries were prepared and TCR repertoires were sequenced by different laboratories using diverse techniques, in order to increase sequencing depth and limit assay-specific biases. Each donor's leukapheresis produced roughly between roughly 0.94 and 9.5 billion PBMCs.

For this clone: This clone's antigen is unknown. One base away there is no much larger clone; base qualities are not given.

The donors were healthy, HIV-negative adults who had no recently reported acute infections or vaccinations. Only Caucasian adults living in Nashville, Tennessee, USA were represented among the donors. CD4+ T cells were enriched by magnetic negative selection, after which naive cells were positively selected on CD45RA and the negative fraction was taken as the memory subset. After blood collection by leukapheresis, PBMCs were isolated using Ficoll-Histopaque density gradient centrifugation and then cryopreserved in the vapor phase of liquid nitrogen. Analytical flow cytometry was used to check the purity and quantity of every magnetically sorted T cell population. Each sorted fraction had its genomic DNA isolated and then quantified by UV absorbance on a Nanodrop 2000c. Using the deep immunoSEQ assay, TCR CDR3 regions were amplified from genomic DNA by multiplex PCR. Extracted genomic DNA from each cell subset was spread evenly across all wells of several immunoSEQ 96-well plates, with each plate serving as a replicate. Each replicate PCR for sorted subsets received approximately 220 ng genomic DNA, equal to about 29,000 T cell genomes. Purified libraries were quantified with a Qubit 3.0 fluorometer, sized on a Bioanalyzer 2100, and re-quantified with the KAPA Library Quantification kit. Every immunoSEQ 96-well plate was sequenced on a dedicated single-read 150-cycle Illumina NextSeq 550 flow cell. For the original study's pipeline: Because only junctional sequences without quality scores were contained in the immunoSEQ output, filtering matching that applied to full-length reads could not be performed. Sequences were annotated with PyIR, a Python wrapper for IgBLAST v1.9, and V/J genes and CDR3 were assigned using IMGT germline references. Any read was removed if the V/J assignment was weak (E-value above 1e-6), the CDR3 was missing, or the read contained stop codons, out-of-frame junctions, or ambiguous translated residues. V3J clonotypes were defined as sequences sharing an identical inferred V gene, J gene, and CDR3 amino acid sequence. The percentage overlap between two repertoires was calculated by dividing the number of shared unique clonotypes by the size of the smaller repertoire. Three approaches were used to assess repertoire richness: RTK rarefaction, the Chao1 estimator, and Recon v2.1 estimates of unobserved clonotypes. For all TCRbeta clonotypes obtained by the gDNA method from a handful of donors, generation probabilities were computed with OLGA. The table was pulled from immuneACCESS by TCRdb, which kept in-frame rearrangements only. Such tables lose some clones; where checked, under half of the loss comes from unresolved V genes, and the rest has no known cause. V, J and clone size were drawn from that table, and D and trimming were deduced from the DNA. The sample table records 2,100,000 or so clones; more than 90% of these occur just once. The ten largest clones take up roughly 0.13% of the sample.

Via the germline V gene, CDR1 is MNHNS and CDR2 SASEGT. V gives up 7 bases and J gives up 4 bases, and the segment between their germline ends measures 15 bases. The CDR3 measures 14 amino acids from cysteine to phenylalanine. Only CDR3 DNA is held: 42 bases, read in frame from base 1. Overall results and qualifications from the work: About 4.5% of naive CD4, 3.5% of naive CD8, approximately 2.2% of memory CD4, and 0.4% of memory CD8 clonotypes were shared across a few donors. Higher generation probabilities were observed for clonotypes shared by all four sorted-subset donors than for non-shared clonotypes. The genetic and exposure-history diversity represented was limited by the small number of donors. Naive subsets generally had larger estimated clonotype richness than memory subsets did. Only blood was sampled, and tissue TCR repertoires likely differ from those in blood. Based on pairwise subsampling, the degree of clonotype sharing among donors was expected to be affected by sequencing depth. Even with the large sequencing depth, rarefaction of the sorted-subset datasets indicated that sequencing was incomplete.

The chain was built from TRBV6-1 and TRBJ2-3; the D segment cannot be called with confidence. The clonotype comes from a man between 18 and 29 years old in good health. Sequenced material: naive CD4+ T cells sorted from blood. The intended sense of this specimen's cell subset or site label: CD45RA+ positively selected. The CDR3 region has the sequence CASIWGGFPDTQYF. The sequenced DNA is TGTGCCAGCATCTGGGGTGGTTTCCCAGATACGCAGTATTTT.